The 19 T cell receptor beta chains below were found in one sample sequenced in a study of glioma-infiltrating T cells after dendritic cell vaccination. Using immunoSEQ multiplex PCR, the repertoire was profiled, and TCRdb retains in-frame clones only, with some absent. The table records 85,000 to 95,000 clones, 85% to 90% of them present only once. Material: blood, obtained before dendritic cell vaccination. The receptors derive from a human donor with glioblastoma.

The CDR3 sequence: CASSLKTGASTNEKLFF. The CDR3 region has the DNA TGTGCCAGCAGCCTAAAGACAGGGGCTTCAACTAATGAAAAACTGTTTTTT. V is TRBV5-6 and J is TRBJ1-4; 8 bases map to TRBD1. This CDR3 comprises 17 residues. CDR1 is SGHDT, CDR2 YYEEEE, per germline. After removal of 4 bases from V and 0 bases from J, the junction contained 8 bases not matched to a gene.

This clone was recorded a few times. The rearrangement joins TRBV4-1 to TRBJ1-3; D is possibly TRBD1 (6 bases). CDR1 MGHRA and CDR2 YSYEKL come from the germline V gene. Between the trimmed V and J ends, which lost 1 base and 4 bases, there was a span of 14 bases. The CDR3 has 16 residues. The CDR3 DNA follows: TGCGCCAGCAGCCAAGGCCCCGGGACACCCGGAAACACCATATATTTT. Its translation is CASSQGPGTPGNTIYF.

This clone has more than one count but fewer than ten. V and J are TRBV7-9 and TRBJ1-1; maybe TRBD1 (6 bases). The V gene lost 0 bases and the J gene lost 4 bases, with 9 bases spanning the gap. This CDR3 region has 14 residues. Germline V gene data show CDR1 as SEHNR and CDR2 as FQNEAQ (reference sequence). The CDR3 DNA reads TGTGCCAGCAGCTTAGCAGGGGGGGGCACTGAAGCTTTCTTT. Amino acids: CASSLAGGGTEAFF.

This clone was seen a handful of times. The chain joins TRBV2 to TRBJ1-4, with 8 positions matching TRBD1. V was clipped by 8 bases and J by 7 bases; unmatched bases: 6. Germline CDR1 is SNHLY and CDR2 is FYNNEI. CDR3 size: 13 residues. As DNA, the CDR3 is TGTGCCAGCGGGACAGGCATCGGTGAAAAACTGTTTTTT. Its protein product is CASGTGIGEKLFF.

The chain is built from TRBV5-4 and TRBJ1-2; 9 nucleotides match TRBD1. Germline assignment: CDR1 SGHNT and CDR2 YYREEE (reference sequence). J was trimmed by 5 bases and V by 4 bases; bases with no gene match: 9. The CDR3 totals 15 residues. This CDR3 is CASSTPGQGGYGYTF. The CDR3 DNA sequence: TGTGCCAGCAGCACACCGGGACAGGGAGGATATGGCTACACCTTC. Variable domain in full (rest from reference TRBV5-4 and TRBJ1-2): ETGVTQSPTHLIKTRGQQVTLRCSSQSGHNTVSWYQQALGQGPQFIFQYYREEENGRGNFPPRFSGLQFPNYSSELNVNALELDDSALYLCASSTPGQGGYGYTFGSGTRLTVV.

V gene TRBV27 combines with J gene TRBJ2-3, with D unresolved. CDR3 size: 13 residues. CDR1 is MNHEY and CDR2 is SMNVEV in the germline V gene (reference sequence). V was clipped by 3 bases and J by 0 bases, with 4 bases between them. This CDR3 reads CASSFSSTDTQYF. The DNA for the CDR3 is TGTGCCAGCAGTTTCTCTAGCACAGATACGCAGTATTTT.

The chain couples TRBV2 to TRBJ2-7, with TRBD2 matching 10 bases. The CDR3 sequence is 17 residues long. Germline trimming cut 3 bases from V and 1 base from J; bases unmatched to any gene: 9. CDR1 SNHLY and CDR2 FYNNEI come from the germline V gene. The CDR3 DNA is TGTGCCAGCAGTGACCCACGGCTAGCGGGAGATTCCTACGAGCAGTACTTC. Protein: CASSDPRLAGDSYEQYF. Drawing the rest from reference TRBV2 and TRBJ2-7, the complete variable domain is EPEVTQTPSHQVTQMGQEVILRCVPISNHLYFYWYRQILGQKVEFLVSFYNNEISEKSEIFDDQFSVERPDGSNFTLKIRSTKLEDSAMYFCASSDPRLAGDSYEQYFGPGTRLTVT.

In its sample, this clone is medium-sized. The chain combines TRBV5-4 with TRBJ2-7, with D possibly being TRBD1 (5 bases). Germline CDR1 SGHNT, CDR2 YYREEE (reference sequence). The ends were cut back, 1 base at V and 5 bases at J, with 10 bases in the middle. The CDR3 runs to 13 residues. CDR3 loop: CASSLSGLDEQYF. In DNA form, the CDR3 reads TGTGCCAGCAGCTTGTCAGGGCTCGACGAGCAGTACTTC.

The rearrangement links TRBV28 to TRBJ2-6; D uncertain. Trimming took off 2 bases at V and 3 bases at J, with 11 bases between the two ends. CDR3 length equals 16 residues. Germline V gene sequence: CDR1 MDHEN, CDR2 SYDVKM. CDR3 coding DNA: TGTGCCAGCAGTTTACTCTCAGATGGTGGGGCCAACGTCCTGACTTTC. This translates into CASSLLSDGGANVLTF.

V and J are TRBV18 and TRBJ1-1, with D unclear. The CDR3 runs to 16 residues. The germline V gene has CDR1 KGHSH and CDR2 LQKENI. The ends were cut back, 3 bases at V and 5 bases at J, with 19 bases in the middle. CDR3 bases: TGTGCCAGCTCACCCACGGTGGGAGAGAGAACAACTGAAGCTTTCTTT. This gives the protein CASSPTVGERTTEAFF.

The chain joins TRBV19 to TRBJ1-4; maybe TRBD1 (6 bases). Germline V gene sequence: CDR1 LNHDA, CDR2 SQIVND (reference sequence). The V and J ends lost 6 bases and 11 bases respectively, with 19 bases between them. CDR3 length equals 14 residues. CDR3 in DNA: TGTGCCAGTAGACCGGGACAACTGATAGGGAAACTGTTTTTT. Residues: CASRPGQLIGKLFF.

The chain combines TRBV2 with TRBJ2-1; the match to TRBD2 covers 12 bases. Trimming removed 4 bases from V and 0 bases from J; junction bases left unmatched: 4. The CDR3 is 17 amino acids. In germline, CDR1 is SNHLY, CDR2 FYNNEI. The CDR3 region is CASSGTSGTFSYNEQFF. As DNA, the CDR3 is TGTGCCAGCAGTGGGACTAGCGGGACGTTCTCCTACAATGAGCAGTTCTTC.

The V gene is TRBV2, the J gene TRBJ2-2; D is undetermined. The CDR3 extends over 16 amino acids. The V gene's germline CDR1 is SNHLY and CDR2 FYNNEI. Deletions cut 8 bases from V and 1 base from J, with 17 bases between. CDR3 residues: CASDTVLPLNTGELFF. The CDR3 DNA is TGTGCCAGCGATACAGTACTCCCCTTGAACACCGGGGAGCTGTTTTTT.

Here the CDR3 reads CASRVGGQGAYEQYF. The CDR3 DNA reads TGTGCCAGCAGGGTGGGGGGACAGGGGGCCTACGAGCAGTACTTC. This sequence joins TRBV6-6 and TRBJ2-7; 11 positions match TRBD1. Germline values: CDR1 MNHNY, CDR2 SVGAGI (reference sequence). The CDR3 runs 15 residues. V trimming: 6 bases; J trimming: 2 bases; junction bases outside the gene matches: 6.

This sequence joins TRBV29-1 and TRBJ2-2; D is perhaps TRBD2 (6 bases). The CDR3 is 12 amino acids. V gave up 7 bases and J gave up 7 bases, with 13 bases separating them. CDR1 SQVTM and CDR2 ANQGSEA come from the germline V gene. The CDR3 here is CSAEGLHGELFF. Written as DNA, the CDR3 is TGCAGCGCCGAGGGACTTCACGGGGAGCTGTTTTTT.

The J gene is TRBJ1-2, the V gene TRBV4-1; D may be TRBD1 (5 bases). Germline CDR1 MGHRA, CDR2 YSYEKL. The CDR3 sequence is 14 residues long. V was pared by 1 base and J by 8 bases, with 14 bases between. CDR3 region: CASSQVWGGKGYTF. DNA for the CDR3: TGCGCCAGCAGCCAAGTGTGGGGCGGGAAAGGCTACACCTTC.

This rearrangement joins TRBV7-6 to TRBJ1-1, with D perhaps matching TRBD1 (6 bases). There are 14 residues in the CDR3. Per the germline V gene, CDR1 is SGHVS and CDR2 is FNYEAQ. V gave up 1 base and J gave up 7 bases, with 13 bases separating them. The CDR3 DNA sequence: TGTGCCAGCAGCTTAGGCGCCAGGGGCTTTGAAGCTTTCTTT. It translates to CASSLGARGFEAFF.

This clone came up once. This chain links TRBV27 with TRBJ1-5; 9 nucleotides align to TRBD1. Germline CDR1 reads MNHEY; CDR2 reads SMNVEV (reference sequence). V gave up 0 bases and J gave up 6 bases; unmatched junction bases: 6. There are 16 residues in the CDR3. The CDR3 spells CASSLSIGTGSQPQHF. CDR3 sequence (DNA): TGTGCCAGCAGTTTATCGATTGGGACAGGGAGTCAGCCCCAGCATTTT.

CDR3: CASSSKRGGTDTQYF. CDR3 in DNA: TGTGCCAGCAGCAGCAAGCGGGGGGGCACAGATACGCAGTATTTT. This chain joins TRBV5-4 and TRBJ2-3, with 9 bases matching TRBD2. The germline gives CDR1 SGHNT, CDR2 YYREEE (reference sequence). Germline trimming cut 4 bases from V and 1 base from J; bases unmatched to any gene: 4. This CDR3 spans 15 amino acids. Looking up the rest from reference TRBV5-4 and TRBJ2-3 gives the full variable domain: ETGVTQSPTHLIKTRGQQVTLRCSSQSGHNTVSWYQQALGQGPQFIFQYYREEENGRGNFPPRFSGLQFPNYSSELNVNALELDDSALYLCASSSKRGGTDTQYFGPGTRLTVL.